Many counts were recorded for the clone carrying this T cell receptor beta chain. Its antigen is currently unknown. During its preparation, the TCRbeta library received unique molecular identifiers. TCRdb analysed the PCR reads with MiXCR anew, one entry per CDR3 protein. The data show about 32,000 distinct CDR3 sequences, 5.5% to 7% seen once. Germline trimming cut 5 bases from V and 8 bases from J; bases unmatched to any gene: 2. Germline CDR1 MNHEY, CDR2 SMNVEV (reference sequence). This CDR3 has 12 residues. The data belong to a study of T-cell reconstitution after alpha-beta-depleted transplantation in children. Study conclusions and caveats: Reportedly, alpha-beta T cells present about two months post-transplant originated from several hundred expanded clones of graft origin. T-cell counts and diversity at one year following transplant were attributed mainly to newly produced T cells. Surviving recipient T cells and thymic progenitors underlay high day-60 TCRbeta diversity in some patients.

This chain links TRBV27 with TRBJ1-4; 7 bases are shared with TRBD1. The material was peripheral blood, obtained 60 days after TCRalphabeta/CD19-depleted stem cell transplant. This sequence originates from a child younger than two who had a stem cell transplant for acute myeloid leukemia, so the T cells may come from the graft donor. The CDR3 reads CASSGTAEKLFF. CDR3 DNA: TGTGCCAGCAGTGGGACAGCAGAAAAACTGTTTTTT.